This T cell receptor beta chain was found in a study of blood T cell repertoires in COVID-19. Turning to the study itself: The analysed material was cDNA or gDNA that came from T cells, B-cell-depleted T cells, or PBMCs.

In the authors' workflow: Amplification of reference gene primers was used by the study to estimate nucleated cell counts. This table comes from immunoSEQ multiplex PCR, and its TCRdb copy is limited to in-frame clones, with some not included. That table supplies the V and J calls and clone size; D and trimming were determined from the DNA. There are approximately 130,000 clones in the sample; more than 75% occur only once, and about 18% lies in the top ten. The germline gives CDR1 SGHVS, CDR2 FQNEAQ. This CDR3 contains 18 residues. Between the trimmed V and J ends, which lost 5 bases and 1 base, there was a span of 21 bases.

This sequence was found in a woman between 45 and 60 years old who had recovered from COVID-19. The genes are TRBV7-8 and TRBJ2-1, with D tentatively TRBD2 (7 bases). The sequencing sample was made of peripheral blood. This CDR3 is CASSPFAGAVGSYNEQFF. CDR3 nucleotide sequence: TGTGCCAGCAGCCCCTTTGCGGGGGCCGTGGGTTCCTACAATGAGCAGTTCTTC.